This T cell receptor (beta chain) comes out of a study of identifying expanded T cells in peripheral blood. Whole-study findings and limits: Roughly 1.1 clones differed between technical replicates, versus roughly 17 and 20 over time. Across healthy donors, higher total template counts meant significantly greater two-week count variance.

The germline CDR1 and CDR2 sequences are SGHAT and FQNNGV. This CDR3 has 14 residues. V shed 4 bases and J shed 8 bases, with 14 bases lying between them. Collection occurred without any documented infections or immune events in donors. Comments on this clone: Its matching antigen is unknown.

Data came from immunoSEQ multiplex PCR; TCRdb stores just in-frame clones and leaves some out. The table shows roughly 100,000 clones, with around nine tenths occurring only once. Sequenced material: blood. The TCR originated in a person aged 18 to 75 in good health. This chain uses TRBV11-2 with TRBJ2-2; either TRBD1 or TRBD2 may supply D (6 bases each). In nucleotides, the CDR3 is TGTGCCAGCAGCTCACAGGGACTGGTGGGGGAGCTGTTTTTT. Translated: CASSSQGLVGELFF.